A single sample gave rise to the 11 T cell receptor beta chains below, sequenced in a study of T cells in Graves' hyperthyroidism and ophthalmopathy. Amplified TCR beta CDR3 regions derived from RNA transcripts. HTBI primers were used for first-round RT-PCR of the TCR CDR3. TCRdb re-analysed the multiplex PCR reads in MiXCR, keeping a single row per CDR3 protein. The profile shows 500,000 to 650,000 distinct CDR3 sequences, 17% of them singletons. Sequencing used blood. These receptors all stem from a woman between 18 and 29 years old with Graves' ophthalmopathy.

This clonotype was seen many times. The CDR3 loop is CASSLPAGTGDFYGYTF. CDR3 coding DNA: TGTGCCAGCAGCCTTCCGGCCGGGACAGGGGACTTCTATGGCTACACCTTC. V gene TRBV3-1 combines with J gene TRBJ1-2; 10 bases align to TRBD1. This CDR3 region has 17 residues. Trimming at V came to 4 bases and at J to 4 bases, leaving 12 bases not matched to a gene. Germline CDR1 LGHDT, CDR2 YNNKEL (reference sequence).

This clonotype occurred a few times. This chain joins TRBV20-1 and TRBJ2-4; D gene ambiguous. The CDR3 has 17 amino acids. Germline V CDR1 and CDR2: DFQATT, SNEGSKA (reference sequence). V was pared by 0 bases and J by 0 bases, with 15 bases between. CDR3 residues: CSARDLERIIAKNIQYF. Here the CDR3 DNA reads TGCAGTGCTAGAGATCTCGAACGGATTATAGCCAAAAACATTCAGTACTTC.

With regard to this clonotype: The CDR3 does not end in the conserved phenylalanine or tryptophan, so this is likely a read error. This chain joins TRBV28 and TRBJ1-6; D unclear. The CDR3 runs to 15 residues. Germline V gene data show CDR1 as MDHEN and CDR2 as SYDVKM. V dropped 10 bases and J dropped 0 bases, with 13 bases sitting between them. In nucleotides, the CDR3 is TGTGCCACCAACCTCGAGAGCTCCTATAATTCACCCCTCCACCTT. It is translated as CATNLESSYNSPLHL.

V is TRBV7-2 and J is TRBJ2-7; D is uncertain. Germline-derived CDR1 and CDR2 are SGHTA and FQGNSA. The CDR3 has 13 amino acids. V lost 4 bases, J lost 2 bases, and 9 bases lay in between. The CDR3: CASSSWAAYEQYF. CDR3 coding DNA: TGTGCCAGCAGCTCCTGGGCTGCCTACGAGCAGTACTTC.

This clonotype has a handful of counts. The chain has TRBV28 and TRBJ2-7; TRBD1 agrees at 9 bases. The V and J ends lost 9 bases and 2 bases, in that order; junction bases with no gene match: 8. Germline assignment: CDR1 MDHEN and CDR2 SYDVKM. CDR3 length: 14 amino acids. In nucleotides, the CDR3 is TGTGCCAGTGCACCGGGACAGGGAGCCTACGAGCAGTACTTC. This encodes CASAPGQGAYEQYF.

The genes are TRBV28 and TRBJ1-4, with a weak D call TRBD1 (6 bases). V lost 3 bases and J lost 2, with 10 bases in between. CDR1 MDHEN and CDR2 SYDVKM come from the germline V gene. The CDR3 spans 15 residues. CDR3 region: CASSFSGGTNEKLFF. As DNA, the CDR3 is TGTGCCAGCAGTTTTTCCGGGGGCACTAATGAAAAACTGTTTTTT.

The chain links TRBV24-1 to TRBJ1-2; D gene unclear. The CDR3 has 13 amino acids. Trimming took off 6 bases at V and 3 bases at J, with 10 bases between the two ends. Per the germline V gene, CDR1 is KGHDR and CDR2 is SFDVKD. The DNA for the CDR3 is TGTGCCACCAGTCCGGGATCGTACTATGGCTACACCTTC. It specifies CATSPGSYYGYTF.

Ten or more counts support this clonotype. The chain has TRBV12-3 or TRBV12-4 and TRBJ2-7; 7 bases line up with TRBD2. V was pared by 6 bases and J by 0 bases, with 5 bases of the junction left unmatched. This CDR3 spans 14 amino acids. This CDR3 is CASRASSGSYEQYF. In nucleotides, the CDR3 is TGTGCCAGCAGAGCTTCTAGCGGCTCCTACGAGCAGTACTTC.

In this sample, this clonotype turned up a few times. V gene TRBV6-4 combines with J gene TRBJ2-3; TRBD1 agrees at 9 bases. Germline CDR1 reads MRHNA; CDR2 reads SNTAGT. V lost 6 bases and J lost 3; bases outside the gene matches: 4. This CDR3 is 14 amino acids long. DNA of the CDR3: TGTGCCAGCAGACCGGGACAGGGAACAGATACGCAGTATTTT. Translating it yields CASRPGQGTDTQYF.

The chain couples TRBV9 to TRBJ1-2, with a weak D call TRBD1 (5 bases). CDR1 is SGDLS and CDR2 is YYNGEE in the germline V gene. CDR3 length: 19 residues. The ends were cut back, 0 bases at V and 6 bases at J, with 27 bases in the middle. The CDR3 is CASSVVPLPGLTTKDGYTF. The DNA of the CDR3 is TGTGCCAGCAGCGTAGTCCCCCTTCCGGGACTCACGACTAAGGATGGCTACACCTTC.

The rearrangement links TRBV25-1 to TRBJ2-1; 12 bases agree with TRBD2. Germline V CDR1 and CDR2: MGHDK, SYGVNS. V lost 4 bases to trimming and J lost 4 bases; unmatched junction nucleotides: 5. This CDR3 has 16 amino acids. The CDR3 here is CASSAPGTSGYNEQFF. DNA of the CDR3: TGTGCCAGCAGTGCTCCTGGGACTAGCGGGTACAATGAGCAGTTCTTC.